The next 15 T cell receptor beta chains were all read from a single sample in a study of shared clonotypes between healthy human individuals. Sequencing used immunoSEQ multiplex PCR; TCRdb keeps in-frame clones, though not all of them. Among approximately 2,000,000 clones, about 90% were seen once, and the ten largest hold approximately 0.41%. Sequencing was performed on naive CD4+ T cells from PBMCs. The sample's subset: CD45RA+ positively selected. These receptors all come from a man younger than 35 in good health. Some clones in this sample may be carry-over from other donors' samples.

V gene TRBV28 combines with J gene TRBJ2-5; D unresolved. Trimming removed 6 bases at V and 5 bases at J, with 10 bases between. Germline V CDR1 and CDR2: MDHEN, SYDVKM. The CDR3 is 12 amino acids. CDR3 in amino acids: CASSTLGETQYF. The DNA for the CDR3 is TGTGCCAGCAGCACCTTAGGCGAGACCCAGTACTTC. The whole variable domain, filled in from reference TRBV28 and TRBJ2-5, reads DVKVTQSSRYLVKRTGEKVFLECVQDMDHENMFWYRQDPGLGLRLIYFSYDVKMKEKGDIPEGYSVSREKKERFSLILESASTNQTSMYLCASSTLGETQYFGPGTRLLVL.

The gene calls are TRBV9 and TRBJ2-5, with 8 nucleotides matching TRBD2. CDR3 size: 16 residues. V gave up 4 bases and J gave up 1 base; unmatched junction bases: 9. The germline gives CDR1 SGDLS, CDR2 YYNGEE. Written as DNA, the CDR3 is TGTGCCAGCAGCACGGGACTAGTCGGGCCCCAAGAGACCCAGTACTTC. As protein: CASSTGLVGPQETQYF.

The chain joins TRBV5-1 to TRBJ2-1; 9 nucleotides align to TRBD1. The germline CDR1 and CDR2 sequences are SGHRS and YFSETQ. After removal of 3 bases from V and 8 bases from J, the junction contained 6 bases not matched to a gene. This CDR3 contains 14 residues. The CDR3 reads CASSSGQGKDEQFF. For the CDR3, the DNA is TGCGCCAGCAGCTCGGGACAGGGTAAGGATGAGCAGTTCTTC. Full variable domain (rest looked up from reference TRBV5-1 and TRBJ2-1): KAGVTQTPRYLIKTRGQQVTLSCSPISGHRSVSWYQQTPGQGLQFLFEYFSETQRNKGNFPGRFSGRQFSNSRSEMNVSTLELGDSALYLCASSSGQGKDEQFFGPGTRLTVL.

The V call is TRBV6-1, the J call TRBJ2-5; a weak D match, TRBD1 (6 bases). Germline loops: CDR1 MNHNS, CDR2 SASEGT. V lost 3 bases, J lost 5 bases, and 16 bases lay in between. The CDR3 contains 15 residues. The CDR3 region is CASSDKGVRVETQYF. CDR3 bases: TGTGCCAGCAGTGACAAGGGGGTGAGGGTTGAGACCCAGTACTTC.

This clone was seen a few times. The V and J genes are TRBV7-2 and TRBJ2-7; 10 positions agree with TRBD1. The V and J ends lost 5 bases and 4 bases, in that order; junction bases with no gene match: 5. The CDR3 is made up of 14 amino acids. Germline CDR1 reads SGHTA; CDR2 reads FQGNSA. The CDR3 nucleotides are TGTGCCAGCAGCCTCCGGGACAGGGGATACGAGCAGTACTTC. Protein product: CASSLRDRGYEQYF.

DNA of the CDR3: TGTGCCAGCAGCCTACGCCGCGGGGTCCCGGGACTTAGCTACGAGCAGTACTTC. Its protein product is CASSLRRGVPGLSYEQYF. The chain recombines TRBV6-8 with TRBJ2-7; perhaps TRBD2 as D (6 bases). This CDR3 has 18 amino acids. The germline V gene encodes CDR1 MNHGY and CDR2 SAAAGT. The V and J ends lost 6 bases and 3 bases respectively, with 27 bases between them.

Regarding this clone: The identical CDR3 is also encoded by other nucleotide sequences in the sample. This sequence joins TRBV12-5 and TRBJ2-5, with D unresolved. V was clipped by 0 bases and J by 4 bases, with 6 bases between them. Germline V gives CDR1 LGHNT, CDR2 FRNRAP. The CDR3 totals 13 residues. The CDR3 bases are TGTGCTAGTGGTTTGGTAGGAGTAGAGACCCAGTACTTC. It yields the protein CASGLVGVETQYF.

V gene TRBV7-2 combines with J gene TRBJ2-2, with D perhaps assigned TRBD1 or TRBD2 (6 bases each). The V gene lost 4 bases and the J gene lost 0 bases, with 12 bases spanning the gap. Germline V gives CDR1 SGHTA, CDR2 FQGNSA. CDR3 length: 16 residues. The CDR3 here is CASSSRDITNTGELFF. CDR3 nucleotides: TGTGCCAGCAGCTCGCGGGACATCACGAACACCGGGGAGCTGTTTTTT.

Note on this clone: Other DNA sequences within the sample encode an identical CDR3. The J gene is TRBJ1-5, the V gene TRBV2, with D uncertain. This CDR3 is built from 13 residues. Germline V gene lookup returns CDR1 SNHLY and CDR2 FYNNEI. The V end was cut by 5 bases, the J end by 0 bases, with 5 bases between. CDR3 coding DNA: TGTGCCAGCAGTCCGTATAGCAATCAGCCCCAGCATTTT. Amino acid sequence: CASSPYSNQPQHF. The entire variable domain, with the rest obtained from reference TRBV2 and TRBJ1-5, is as follows: EPEVTQTPSHQVTQMGQEVILRCVPISNHLYFYWYRQILGQKVEFLVSFYNNEISEKSEIFDDQFSVERPDGSNFTLKIRSTKLEDSAMYFCASSPYSNQPQHFGDGTRLSIL.

The V call is TRBV7-8, the J call TRBJ2-7; 9 bases are shared with TRBD1. This CDR3 spans 15 amino acids. Germline lookup yields CDR1 SGHVS and CDR2 FQNEAQ. The V gene end was trimmed by 5 bases and the J gene end by 2 bases; junction bases not matched to a gene: 7. The CDR3 reads CASSNYRGLPYEQYF. The CDR3 DNA reads TGTGCCAGCAGCAACTACAGGGGGCTCCCCTACGAGCAGTACTTC. The full variable domain, with the rest looked up from reference TRBV7-8 and TRBJ2-7, is GAGVSQSPRYKVAKRGQDVALRCDPISGHVSLFWYQQALGQGPEFLTYFQNEAQLDKSGLPSDRFFAERPEGSVSTLKIQRTQQEDSAVYLCASSNYRGLPYEQYFGPGTRLTVT.

The V and J genes are TRBV6-5 and TRBJ2-1; D unclear. This CDR3 contains 12 residues. V lost 6 bases to trimming and J lost 5 bases, with 8 bases between them. Per the germline V gene, CDR1 is MNHEY and CDR2 is SVGAGI. CDR3 in amino acids: CASRRRDNEQFF. The CDR3, as DNA: TGTGCCAGCAGACGGAGAGACAATGAGCAGTTCTTC.

For this clone: The same CDR3 arises from other DNA sequences in this sample as well. V usage is TRBV28 and J usage is TRBJ1-2; D remains unclear. V was trimmed by 2 bases and J by 4 bases, leaving 5 bases between them. CDR3 length: 12 residues. Germline V gene sequence: CDR1 MDHEN, CDR2 SYDVKM. Here the CDR3 reads CASSLTAYGYTF. For the CDR3, the DNA is TGTGCCAGCAGTTTAACAGCCTATGGCTACACCTTC.

The chain uses TRBV5-4 and TRBJ1-1, with TRBD1 matching 9 bases. V dropped 9 bases and J dropped 1; count of bases not matched to a gene: 7. CDR1 and CDR2 (germline): SGHNT, YYREEE (reference sequence). The CDR3 totals 14 residues. The CDR3 DNA follows: TGTGCCACCGAGACAGGGGGACCGAACACTGAAGCTTTCTTT. The encoded protein is CATETGGPNTEAFF. Using reference TRBV5-4 and TRBJ1-1 for the parts outside the CDR3, the full variable domain is ETGVTQSPTHLIKTRGQQVTLRCSSQSGHNTVSWYQQALGQGPQFIFQYYREEENGRGNFPPRFSGLQFPNYSSELNVNALELDDSALYLCATETGGPNTEAFFGQGTRLTVV.

This chain uses TRBV25-1 with TRBJ1-1; the match to TRBD1 covers 7 bases. V lost 3 bases to trimming and J lost 1 base; unmatched junction nucleotides: 5. Germline values: CDR1 MGHDK, CDR2 SYGVNS. The CDR3 sequence is 15 residues long. The CDR3 nucleotides are TGTGCCAGCAGTGATGACAGGGCTGGGAACACTGAAGCTTTCTTT. This gives the protein CASSDDRAGNTEAFF.

This chain joins TRBV15 and TRBJ2-2; a weak D match, TRBD1 (6 bases). This CDR3 region has 15 residues. Germline CDR1 and CDR2: LNHNV and YYDKDF (reference sequence). The germline V and J ends were trimmed by 3 bases and 1 base, with 9 bases remaining between them. Written as DNA, the CDR3 is TGTGCCACCAGCAGGCGGACAGAGAACACCGGGGAGCTGTTTTTT. Protein sequence: CATSRRTENTGELFF.